These 28 T cell receptor beta chains came from one sample sequenced in a study of spatial heterogeneity in lung cancer. TCRdb reanalysed the 5' RACE reads using MiXCR and keeps one entry per CDR3 protein. The table has under 75,000 distinct CDR3 sequences, about 8% seen once. Time point denoted: sample taken at primary tumor resection. Whole RNA from tumor, nontumor lung or frozen PBMC was sequenced unsorted. Sequenced here: PBMCs, sampled at surgery. These receptors all come from a female donor with early-stage non-small cell lung cancer.

This chain uses TRBV29-1 with TRBJ1-2; unclear D gene. CDR3 length: 14 amino acids. The V end was cut by 0 bases, the J end by 5 bases, with 13 bases between. CDR1 is SQVTM and CDR2 is ANQGSEA in the germline V gene. The CDR3 sequence: CSVEEGGRVYGYTF. Here the CDR3 DNA reads TGCAGCGTTGAAGAGGGTGGACGGGTTTATGGCTACACCTTC.

This clonotype has more than one count but fewer than ten. The V call is TRBV24-1, the J call TRBJ1-3, with D possibly being TRBD1 (6 bases). V lost 4 bases to trimming and J lost 7 bases, with 10 bases between them. CDR3 length: 13 residues. The germline gives CDR1 KGHDR, CDR2 SFDVKD. CDR3 DNA: TGTGCCACCAGTGACAGGGGCCGCAACACCATATATTTT. Amino acid sequence: CATSDRGRNTIYF.

In its sample, this clonotype was seen many times. J is TRBJ1-2 and V is TRBV6-1, with 12 bases that match TRBD1. CDR3 length: 15 residues. CDR1 and CDR2 (germline): MNHNS, SASEGT. With 7 bases clipped from V and 2 bases from J, the junction kept 5 bases outside the gene matches. The CDR3 nucleotides read TGTGCCAGCACTTTGGGACAGGGGGCGAACTATGGCTACACCTTC. This encodes CASTLGQGANYGYTF.

V and J are TRBV18 and TRBJ2-3, with D tentatively TRBD1 or TRBD2 (6 bases each). Trimming left V 3 bases short and J 4 bases short, with 14 bases between. Germline V CDR1 and CDR2: KGHSH, LQKENI. The CDR3 length is 15 residues. The CDR3 coding sequence is TGTGCCAGCTCACCCCAATGGGGGGCCGCAGATACGCAGTATTTT. The encoded protein is CASSPQWGAADTQYF.

Ten or more counts support this clonotype. This chain joins TRBV6-1 and TRBJ1-4; no definite D call. The CDR3 totals 14 residues. Trimming removed 3 bases from V and 8 bases from J, with 13 bases in between. Germline CDR1 MNHNS, CDR2 SASEGT. CDR3: CASSDSDTKEKLFF. In DNA, the CDR3 is TGTGCCAGCAGTGACTCAGACACGAAGGAAAAACTGTTTTTT.

This clonotype showed up many times. The chain carries TRBV5-1 and TRBJ1-4; D unresolved. Germline CDR1 SGHRS, CDR2 YFSETQ. Trimming took off 5 bases at V and 2 bases at J, with 10 bases between the two ends. This CDR3 region has 14 residues. CDR3 protein: CASRTERTNEKLFF. The CDR3 DNA is TGCGCCAGCAGAACTGAGAGGACTAATGAAAAACTGTTTTTT. Based on the CDR3 plus reference TRBV5-1 and TRBJ1-4, the full variable domain is KAGVTQTPRYLIKTRGQQVTLSCSPISGHRSVSWYQQTPGQGLQFLFEYFSETQRNKGNFPGRFSGRQFSNSRSEMNVSTLELGDSALYLCASRTERTNEKLFFGSGTQLSVL.

This clonotype was seen more than once but under ten times. V is TRBV6-2 or TRBV6-3 and J is TRBJ2-7, with D perhaps matching TRBD2 (5 bases). The V end was cut by 9 bases, the J end by 2 bases, with 26 bases between. The CDR3 runs 17 residues. Germline V gene lookup returns CDR1 MNHEY and CDR2 SVGEGT. The CDR3 region has the DNA TGTGCCAGAGATCAGCACCACCCTTCATACGGGACCTACGAGCAGTACGTC. Translation gives CARDQHHPSYGTYEQYV.

This clonotype appeared many times. For the CDR3, the DNA is TGCAGTGCTAGAGGTTATGGGGCTACGAACACTGAAGCTTTCTTT. Its translation: CSARGYGATNTEAFF. This chain joins TRBV20-1 and TRBJ1-1; D is perhaps TRBD1 (5 bases). In germline, CDR1 is DFQATT, CDR2 SNEGSKA (reference sequence). This CDR3 region has 15 residues. The V end was cut by 1 base, the J end by 1 base, with 13 bases between.

The chain carries TRBV6-5 and TRBJ1-6; a weak D match, TRBD1 (6 bases). The CDR3 spans 17 residues. Germline V CDR1 and CDR2: MNHEY, SVGAGI. V was cut by 0 bases and J by 5 bases, with 14 bases left in between. The CDR3 DNA is TGTGCCAGCAGTTACTCCCCCATTTGGACAGATAATTCACCCCTCCACTTT. This codes for CASSYSPIWTDNSPLHF.

Many counts were recorded for this clonotype. The chain employs TRBV28 and TRBJ1-5, with TRBD1 matching over 7 bases. From germline, CDR1 is MDHEN and CDR2 SYDVKM. V was clipped by 7 bases and J by 1 base; unmatched bases: 10. The CDR3 is 16 amino acids. CDR3 sequence: CASNFPQGVSNQPQHF. The CDR3 coding sequence is TGTGCCAGCAACTTCCCCCAGGGGGTAAGCAATCAGCCCCAGCATTTT.

This clonotype showed up just a few times. The gene calls are TRBV28 and TRBJ1-4; a weak D match, TRBD1 (5 bases). CDR3 size: 16 residues. V was clipped by 5 bases and J by 4 bases, with 17 bases between them. Germline loops: CDR1 MDHEN, CDR2 SYDVKM. CDR3 region: CASSTAGPAFNEKLFF. The CDR3 bases are TGTGCCAGCAGTACCGCAGGGCCCGCTTTTAATGAAAAACTGTTTTTT.

Only a few counts were recorded for this clonotype. This chain connects TRBV4-1 to TRBJ1-6; possible D gene TRBD1, 5 bases. Trimming stripped 1 base from V and 8 bases from J, with 15 bases between. CDR1 and CDR2 (germline): MGHRA, YSYEKL. CDR3 length: 16 amino acids. CDR3 protein: CASSQGGVGVYSPLHF. Written as DNA, the CDR3 is TGCGCCAGCAGCCAAGGGGGTGTAGGGGTATATTCACCCCTCCACTTT.

The rearrangement uses TRBV19 and TRBJ1-1; 8 nucleotides align to TRBD1. Germline CDR1 reads LNHDA; CDR2 reads SQIVND (reference sequence). J lost 5 bases, V lost 6 bases, and 5 bases had no gene match. This CDR3 is 13 amino acids long. CDR3 sequence reads: CASRLRGLTEAFF. The CDR3, as DNA: TGTGCCAGTAGACTCAGGGGGCTAACTGAAGCTTTCTTT.

In this sample, this clonotype turned up a few times. The rearrangement joins TRBV20-1 to TRBJ2-7; TRBD1 matches at 9 bases. V lost 6 bases, J lost 5 bases, and 8 bases stayed unmatched. The V gene's germline CDR1 is DFQATT and CDR2 SNEGSKA (reference sequence). The CDR3 loop spans 13 amino acids. CDR3 loop: CSALTGGKNEQYF. Here the CDR3 DNA reads TGCAGTGCCCTGACAGGGGGTAAGAACGAGCAGTACTTC.

In its sample, this clonotype was seen a few times. This CDR3 reads CASSSSGNQPQHF. Here the CDR3 DNA reads TGTGCCAGCAGCTCCTCCGGCAATCAGCCCCAGCATTTT. The chain couples TRBV11-2 to TRBJ1-5; D not certain. The CDR3 has 13 amino acids. CDR1 and CDR2 from the germline V gene are SGHAT and FQNNGV. V was pared by 4 bases and J by 2 bases, with 6 bases between.

This chain connects TRBV21-1 to TRBJ2-7; the table assigns TRBD1, which was not confirmed against the DNA. TRBV21-1 is a pseudogene segment. The CDR3 runs 17 residues. The CDR3 DNA sequence: TGTGCCAGCAGCGGGCGGGACAGGGGCGAGACCCATTACGAGCAGTACGTC. It codes for CASSGRDRGETHYEQYV.

In this sample, this clonotype turned up a few times. The V gene is TRBV6-2 or TRBV6-3, the J gene TRBJ1-5, with 7 bases aligning to TRBD1. Germline V CDR1 and CDR2: MNHEY, SVGEGT. This CDR3 region has 15 residues. Losses at the gene ends were 7 bases for V and 9 bases for J; bases not matched to a gene: 15. CDR3 sequence reads: CASITGAPPSGPQHF. CDR3 in DNA: TGTGCCAGCATTACAGGGGCTCCACCATCGGGGCCCCAGCATTTT.

This clonotype was seen only a few times. V and J are TRBV7-6 and TRBJ2-3; 7 nucleotides match TRBD1. V trimming: 5 bases; J trimming: 3 bases; junction bases outside the gene matches: 5. The CDR3 spans 14 residues. Germline V CDR1 and CDR2: SGHVS, FNYEAQ. CDR3 in DNA: TGTGCCAGCAGCCAGGACAGGCCAACAGATACGCAGTATTTT. Its protein product is CASSQDRPTDTQYF.

This clonotype occurred many times. The chain combines TRBV7-9 with TRBJ2-6; D not certain. This CDR3 has 12 amino acids. V shed 5 bases and J shed 6 bases, with 5 bases lying between them. CDR1 is SEHNR and CDR2 is FQNEAQ in the germline V gene (reference sequence). CDR3: CASSPPANVLTF. CDR3 DNA sequence: TGTGCCAGCAGCCCCCCGGCCAACGTCCTGACTTTC.

Only a few counts were recorded for this clonotype. The V call is TRBV6-2 or TRBV6-3, the J call TRBJ1-1; 7 positions match TRBD1. The V gene's germline CDR1 is MNHEY and CDR2 SVGEGT. CDR3 size: 16 residues. V gave up 6 bases and J gave up 0 bases; unmatched junction bases: 10. The CDR3 DNA sequence: TGTGCCAGCAGACCTAACCAGGACAGGCTGAACACTGAAGCTTTCTTT. As protein: CASRPNQDRLNTEAFF.

This clonotype was detected ten times or more. V usage is TRBV19 and J usage is TRBJ2-1; no definite D call. The CDR3 extends over 14 amino acids. Trimming removed 7 bases at V and 4 bases at J, with 14 bases between. Germline lookup yields CDR1 LNHDA and CDR2 SQIVND (reference sequence). The CDR3 loop is CASNPGSDYNEQFF. The CDR3 DNA sequence: TGTGCCAGTAACCCTGGGTCGGATTACAATGAGCAGTTCTTC. The whole variable domain, remainder taken from reference TRBV19 and TRBJ2-1, is DGGITQSPKYLFRKEGQNVTLSCEQNLNHDAMYWYRQDPGQGLRLIYYSQIVNDFQKGDIAEGYSVSREKKESFPLTVTSAQKNPTAFYLCASNPGSDYNEQFFGPGTRLTVL.

This clonotype was observed a few times. This rearrangement joins TRBV6-5 to TRBJ2-1; the match to TRBD2 covers 9 bases. Losses at the gene ends were 6 bases for V and 5 bases for J; bases not matched to a gene: 5. The length of the CDR3 is 14 residues. Looked up from germline, CDR1 is MNHEY and CDR2 is SVGAGI. The CDR3: CASRSSGVDNEQFF. The CDR3 bases are TGTGCCAGCAGATCTAGCGGGGTTGACAATGAGCAGTTCTTC.

This clonotype was counted many times. The J gene is TRBJ1-1, the V gene TRBV29-1, with D possibly TRBD1 on 5 matching bases. This CDR3 has 13 residues. The ends were cut back, 5 bases at V and 0 bases at J, with 10 bases in the middle. CDR1 is SQVTM, CDR2 ANQGSEA, per germline. CDR3 nucleotide sequence: TGCAGCGTTTTCAGGGAGCTGAACACTGAAGCTTTCTTT. Residues: CSVFRELNTEAFF.

This clonotype was picked up a small number of times. The gene calls are TRBV18 and TRBJ1-3, with 8 bases aligning to TRBD1. Germline V lookup: CDR1 KGHSH, CDR2 LQKENI. This CDR3 comprises 14 residues. The junction had 4 bases not matched to a gene; V was cut back by 7 bases and J by 2 bases. The CDR3 nucleotides are TGTGCCAGCTTATCGGACAGGGCTGGAAACACCATATATTTT. This encodes CASLSDRAGNTIYF.

V and J are TRBV29-1 and TRBJ2-7; maybe TRBD2 (6 bases). CDR1 and CDR2 (germline): SQVTM, ANQGSEA. The CDR3 runs to 12 residues. Trimming stripped 6 bases from V and 0 bases from J, with 9 bases between. The CDR3 coding sequence is TGCAGCGTGGGGGGAAGCTCCTACGAGCAGTACTTC. This translates into CSVGGSSYEQYF.

The chain is built from TRBV29-1 and TRBJ1-4, with D possibly matching TRBD1 (5 bases). The V end was cut by 0 bases, the J end by 8 bases, with 7 bases between. Germline values: CDR1 SQVTM, CDR2 ANQGSEA. The CDR3 spans 12 residues. CDR3 nucleotides: TGCAGCGTTGAAGAATGGGGGGAAAAACTGTTTTTT. Its protein is CSVEEWGEKLFF.

This clonotype was seen at least ten times. This chain joins TRBV6-5 and TRBJ1-2, with 9 bases matching TRBD1. In germline, CDR1 is MNHEY, CDR2 SVGAGI. This CDR3 is built from 16 residues. V trimming: 5 bases; J trimming: 2 bases; junction bases outside the gene matches: 9. The CDR3 protein is CASSGIRTGVNYGYTF. In nucleotides, the CDR3 is TGTGCCAGCAGTGGGATCAGGACAGGGGTAAACTATGGCTACACCTTC.

In its sample, this clonotype was seen a few times. The chain combines TRBV15 with TRBJ1-6; D gene uncertain. The germline V gene encodes CDR1 LNHNV and CDR2 YYDKDF (reference sequence). V dropped 3 bases and J dropped 8 bases, with 8 bases sitting between them. This CDR3 is 13 amino acids long. This CDR3 is CATSREWDSPLHF. In nucleotides, the CDR3 is TGTGCCACCAGCAGGGAGTGGGATTCACCCCTCCACTTT.